This T cell receptor beta chain derives from a study of T cells in narcolepsy. CDR1 KGHSH and CDR2 LQKENI come from the germline V gene. Trimming took off 3 bases at V and 10 bases at J, with 18 bases between the two ends. CDR3 length: 15 amino acids. Produced via immunoSEQ multiplex PCR; TCRdb's table is partial and in-frame only. The sample lists about 32,000 clones; around 75% were seen once. Sequenced input: CD45RA- memory CD4+ T cells from PBMCs. The genes are TRBV18 and TRBJ1-4; D unresolved. This TCR derives from a human donor with narcolepsy. CDR3: CASSPDPTAAVKLFF. Written as DNA, the CDR3 is TGTGCCAGCTCACCTGATCCGACGGCCGCAGTAAAACTGTTTTTT. The full variable domain, its missing parts supplied by reference TRBV18 and TRBJ1-4, is NAGVMQNPRHLVRRRGQEARLRCSPMKGHSHVYWYRQLPEEGLKFMVYLQKENIIDESGMPKERFSAEFPKEGPSILRIQQVVRGDSAAYFCASSPDPTAAVKLFFGSGTQLSVL.